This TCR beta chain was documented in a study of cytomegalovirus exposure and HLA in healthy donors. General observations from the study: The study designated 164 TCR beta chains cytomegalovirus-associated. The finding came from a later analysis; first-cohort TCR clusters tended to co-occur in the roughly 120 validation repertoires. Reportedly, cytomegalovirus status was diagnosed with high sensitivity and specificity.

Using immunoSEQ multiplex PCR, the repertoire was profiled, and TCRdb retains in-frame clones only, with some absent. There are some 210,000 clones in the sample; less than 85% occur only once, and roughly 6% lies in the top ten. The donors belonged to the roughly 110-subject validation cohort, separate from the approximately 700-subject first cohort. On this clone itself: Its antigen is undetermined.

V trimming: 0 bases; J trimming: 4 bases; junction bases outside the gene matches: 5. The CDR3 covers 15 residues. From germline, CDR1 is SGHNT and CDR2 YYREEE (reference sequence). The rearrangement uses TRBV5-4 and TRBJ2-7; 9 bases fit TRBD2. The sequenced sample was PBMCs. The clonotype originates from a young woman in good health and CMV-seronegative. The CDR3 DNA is TGTGCCAGCAGCTTGGCCGGCGGGGGGGCGTACGAGCAGTACTTC. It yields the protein CASSLAGGGAYEQYF.